This T cell receptor (beta chain) derives from a study of metastatic and nonmetastatic thyroid tumors. For the study at large: The comparison covered peripheral blood and tumor or nodule tissue in malignant and benign thyroid patients.

Not a single patient had been given any form of treatment at any point before undergoing thyroid surgery. This clone was counted at least ten times. Its antigen is currently unknown. Broader study findings: It was reported that TCR beta diversity was significantly higher in malignant thyroid tumors than benign nodules, in blood and tumor.

Original processing methods: Construction of a distant-metastasis classifier for papillary thyroid cancer relied on CDR3 differences across clinicopathological groups. Using MiXCR, TCRdb re-called clones from the PCR reads. V and J calls and clone size were set by TCRdb, not the authors. Found here are some 28,000 clones, 16% of them singletons; the top ten hold approximately 4%. The CDR3 sequence is 13 residues long. Germline V gene sequence: CDR1 MNHEY, CDR2 SMNVEV (reference sequence). V dropped 7 bases and J dropped 7 bases, with 14 bases sitting between them. The sample was blood. The receptor's source is a female donor with papillary thyroid cancer or a benign thyroid nodule (not recorded which). Some clones in this sample may be carry-over from other donors' samples. This chain joins TRBV27 and TRBJ2-1; possibly TRBD1 or TRBD2 for D (6 bases each). This CDR3 is CASTGAFGNEQFF. CDR3 in DNA: TGTGCCAGCACGGGGGCGTTCGGAAATGAGCAGTTCTTC.